Presented here are 32 T cell receptor beta chains from one specimen sequenced in a study of cytomegalovirus exposure and HLA in healthy donors (dated by TCRdb to about 2017). The library was prepared using the immunoSEQ multiplex PCR assay. For the multiplex PCR, a mixture combining 60 forward primers for TCR Vbeta segments and 13 reverse primers for TCR Jbeta segments was used. What TCRdb holds here is the immuneACCESS table cut down to in-frame rearrangements. Part of the clones is not present; checked against another copy, under half of the missing clones reflect an unresolved V gene, and the others are unexplained. The sample includes 150,000 or so clones, with 80% observed a single time. 9.5% to 15% of the sample lies in the top ten. Sequencing used PBMCs. These receptors originate from a man aged 25-40 years in good health and CMV-seropositive.

The J gene is TRBJ2-3, the V gene TRBV20-1, with D maybe TRBD2 (6 bases). Trimming shortened V by 6 bases and J by 4 bases, and 8 bases separated the two germline ends. Germline V lookup: CDR1 DFQATT, CDR2 SNEGSKA (reference sequence). The length of the CDR3 is 11 residues. The CDR3, as DNA: TGCAGTGCGGGACTTCCAGATACGCAGTATTTT. Its translation: CSAGLPDTQYF.

The rearrangement joins TRBV12-5 to TRBJ1-4; a possible D gene is TRBD1 (5 bases). Per germline, CDR1 LGHNT and CDR2 FRNRAP. Deletions cut 7 bases from V and 0 bases from J, with 12 bases between. The CDR3 extends over 15 amino acids. The CDR3 reads CASVPDSATNEKLFF. In DNA form, the CDR3 reads TGTGCTAGTGTCCCAGACAGCGCAACTAATGAAAAACTGTTTTTT.

The chain joins TRBV28 to TRBJ1-2; no firm D call. The V and J ends lost 3 bases and 7 bases respectively, with 12 bases between them. The CDR3 length is 13 residues. In germline, CDR1 is MDHEN, CDR2 SYDVKM. The CDR3 here is CASSLSRLSGYTF. DNA for the CDR3: TGTGCCAGCAGTTTGTCCAGACTGAGTGGCTACACCTTC.

CDR3 in DNA: TGCGCCAGCAGCCACGGACAGGGCGGGGAGCTGTTTTTT. Translating gives CASSHGQGGELFF. This sequence joins TRBV5-1 and TRBJ2-2, with 8 bases aligning to TRBD1. CDR3 length: 13 amino acids. The J segment lost 7 bases and the V segment lost 4 bases, leaving 3 bases of the junction unmatched. Germline V gene data show CDR1 as SGHRS and CDR2 as YFSETQ.

This clone was seen a few times. J is TRBJ1-1 and V is TRBV29-1; 7 bases map to TRBD1. The CDR3 covers 12 residues. CDR1 is SQVTM, CDR2 ANQGSEA, per germline. V gave up 6 bases and J gave up 3 bases; unmatched junction bases: 4. The CDR3 region has the DNA TGCAGCGTCCGGGACAGCTACACTGAAGCTTTCTTT. Protein: CSVRDSYTEAFF.

This clone occurred once. The rearrangement uses TRBV18 and TRBJ2-1; 9 nucleotides match TRBD1. Trimming removed 1 base from V and 11 bases from J; junction bases left unmatched: 9. Germline-derived CDR1 and CDR2 are KGHSH and LQKENI. The CDR3 is 15 residues long. The CDR3 is CASSPRRQGEAQQFF. The CDR3 bases are TGTGCCAGCTCACCACGGAGACAGGGGGAAGCCCAGCAGTTCTTC.

This clone has only a few counts. Other DNA sequences in this sample translate to the same CDR3. The CDR3 DNA reads TGTGCCACCAGCAGAGGGACAGGGTCCTCCTACGAGCAGTACTTC. The encoded protein is CATSRGTGSSYEQYF. This chain uses TRBV15 with TRBJ2-7; 8 bases map to TRBD1. The CDR3 sequence is 15 residues long. The V and J ends lost 1 base and 0 bases, in that order; junction bases with no gene match: 2. Germline CDR1 is LNHNV and CDR2 is YYDKDF (reference sequence). Full variable domain (missing parts from reference TRBV15 and TRBJ2-7): DAMVIQNPRYQVTQFGKPVTLSCSQTLNHNVMYWYQQKSSQAPKLLFHYYDKDFNNEADTPDNFQSRRPNTSFCFLDIRSPGLGDTAMYLCATSRGTGSSYEQYFGPGTRLTVT.

This chain connects TRBV19 to TRBJ2-1, with D possibly being TRBD2 (6 bases). From germline, CDR1 is LNHDA and CDR2 SQIVND (reference sequence). The CDR3 extends over 17 amino acids. Trimming removed 6 bases from V and 1 base from J, with 19 bases in between. As DNA, the CDR3 is TGTGCCAGTAGCAAAGATCGACTAGGAGTTTCCTACAATGAGCAGTTCTTC. The encoded protein is CASSKDRLGVSYNEQFF.

The chain combines TRBV7-8 with TRBJ2-7; tentative D call: TRBD1 (6 bases). Trimming shortened V by 5 bases and J by 3 bases, and 20 bases separated the two germline ends. The CDR3 runs to 16 residues. The V gene's germline CDR1 is SGHVS and CDR2 FQNEAQ. Here the CDR3 reads CASSPWSGTHNYEQYF. The CDR3, as DNA: TGTGCCAGCAGCCCCTGGTCCGGGACACATAACTACGAGCAGTACTTC.

V usage is TRBV5-1 and J usage is TRBJ2-7, with 9 bases lining up with TRBD1. Germline CDR1 SGHRS, CDR2 YFSETQ. V lost 4 bases, J lost 4 bases, and 9 bases stayed unmatched. The CDR3 has 15 residues. CDR3 sequence: CASSVTGTGSYEQYF. In DNA, the CDR3 is TGCGCCAGCAGCGTAACCGGGACAGGGAGTTACGAGCAGTACTTC.

V usage is TRBV5-4 and J usage is TRBJ2-1, with TRBD1 as a possible D gene (6 bases). The V gene lost 2 bases and the J gene lost 13 bases, with 19 bases spanning the gap. The CDR3 has 14 amino acids. Germline assignment: CDR1 SGHNT and CDR2 YYREEE (reference sequence). CDR3 DNA sequence: TGTGCCAGCAGCTTAGCCCTTGGACAGTCTCATCAGTTCTTC. Translation gives CASSLALGQSHQFF.

This clone was seen only a few times. For the CDR3, the DNA is TGTGCCAGCAGCTTAGCGACGGACAGATATGGCTACACCTTC. Translating gives CASSLATDRYGYTF. This chain connects TRBV7-9 to TRBJ1-2; tentatively, D is TRBD1 (6 bases). V lost 0 bases and J lost 5, with 10 bases in between. Germline-derived CDR1 and CDR2 are SEHNR and FQNEAQ (reference sequence). The CDR3 sequence is 14 residues long.

This clone was counted a few times. The gene calls are TRBV6-1 and TRBJ1-1; no clear D. CDR1 is MNHNS and CDR2 is SASEGT in the germline V gene. The CDR3 extends over 14 amino acids. Trimming removed 1 base from V and 1 base from J, with 7 bases in between. The CDR3 region is CASSEGGTNTEAFF. In DNA form, the CDR3 reads TGTGCCAGCAGTGAAGGAGGCACGAACACTGAAGCTTTCTTT.

The table lists this clone with a few counts. The chain uses TRBV6-5 and TRBJ1-5, with a weak D call TRBD1 (5 bases). The CDR3 length is 13 residues. Germline CDR1 and CDR2: MNHEY and SVGAGI. Between the trimmed V and J ends, which lost 3 bases and 4 bases, there was a span of 7 bases. For the CDR3, the DNA is TGTGCCAGCAGTTATAGACAGAATCAGCCCCAGCATTTT. It translates to CASSYRQNQPQHF.

The chain joins TRBV10-1 to TRBJ2-3; TRBD2 aligns across 7 bases. Germline values: CDR1 WNHNN, CDR2 SYGVQD (reference sequence). The CDR3 spans 14 residues. Trimming took 4 bases from V and 7 from J; bases not matched to a gene: 8. The CDR3 DNA reads TGCGCCAGCAGTGCAGAGACAGCGGGAAATACGCAGTATTTT. The encoded protein is CASSAETAGNTQYF.

Details on this clone: Other DNA sequences within the sample encode an identical CDR3. The rearrangement uses TRBV4-2 and TRBJ2-4; maybe TRBD1 (7 bases). The CDR3 loop spans 21 amino acids. V lost 0 bases, J lost 2 bases, and 26 bases lay in between. CDR1 LGHNA and CDR2 YNFKEQ come from the germline V gene. The CDR3 DNA sequence: TGTGCCAGCAGCCAAGAACTCAATCGGTGGACCTCAGGGGGGACCAAAAACATTCAGTACTTC. This translates into CASSQELNRWTSGGTKNIQYF.

This clone turned up a few times. V is TRBV19 and J is TRBJ2-1, with 7 bases lining up with TRBD1. CDR1 and CDR2 from the germline V gene are LNHDA and SQIVND (reference sequence). V was clipped by 5 bases and J by 6 bases; unmatched bases: 22. The CDR3 is 19 amino acids. DNA for the CDR3: TGTGCCAGTAGTTTGTCCCCGTCGCGACAGGGTGAAGGGAGCAATGAGCAGTTCTTC. Amino acids: CASSLSPSRQGEGSNEQFF.

This rearrangement joins TRBV9 to TRBJ2-2; perhaps TRBD1 as D (5 bases). The V end lost 2 bases, the J end lost 5 bases, and 7 bases lay between the germline ends. Germline CDR1 SGDLS, CDR2 YYNGEE. This CDR3 comprises 13 residues. The CDR3 coding sequence is TGTGCCAGCAGCGTCGGACAAACCGGGGAGCTGTTTTTT. This encodes CASSVGQTGELFF.

The chain couples TRBV6-1 to TRBJ2-5; 9 bases are shared with TRBD2. The CDR3 is 18 residues long. Germline CDR1 reads MNHNS; CDR2 reads SASEGT. V lost 7 bases and J lost 5; bases outside the gene matches: 20. In nucleotides, the CDR3 is TGTGCCAGCACTGAGGCCCGCCCTGGGGCGGGAGGGCGGGAGACCCAGTACTTC. Translating gives CASTEARPGAGGRETQYF.

This clone came up once. The CDR3 DNA follows: TGCAGCGTTGAAGACAGGGGGGTCCAAGAGACCCAGTACTTC. As protein: CSVEDRGVQETQYF. This sequence joins TRBV29-1 and TRBJ2-5; weak D call: TRBD1 (7 bases). The CDR3 sequence is 14 residues long. Germline V CDR1 and CDR2: SQVTM, ANQGSEA. Trimming stripped 0 bases from V and 1 base from J, with 9 bases between.

This chain uses TRBV6-6 with TRBJ1-5; D perhaps matches TRBD1 (6 bases). The CDR3 runs 14 residues. Between the trimmed V and J ends, which lost 8 bases and 2 bases, there was a span of 13 bases. Germline CDR1 reads MNHNY; CDR2 reads SVGAGI (reference sequence). The CDR3 bases are TGTGCCAGCTGGGGAGGGGGGGGCAATCAGCCCCAGCATTTT. It yields the protein CASWGGGGNQPQHF.

The rearrangement joins TRBV7-3 to TRBJ2-7, with TRBD2 identical over 10 bases. Trimming took 2 bases from V and 5 from J; bases not matched to a gene: 9. Germline V lookup: CDR1 SGHTA, CDR2 FQGTGA. The CDR3 contains 16 residues. CDR3 coding DNA: TGTGCCAGCAGCTTAGGGGGGGCTAGCGGGAGTAACGAGCAGTACTTC. Its protein is CASSLGGASGSNEQYF.

V gene TRBV5-1 combines with J gene TRBJ2-1; D possibly corresponds to TRBD2 (5 bases). Germline-derived CDR1 and CDR2 are SGHRS and YFSETQ. This CDR3 has 16 amino acids. Trimming left V 4 bases short and J 0 bases short, with 14 bases between. CDR3: CASSGSSGSSYNEQFF. DNA for the CDR3: TGCGCCAGCAGCGGGTCCAGCGGCTCCTCCTACAATGAGCAGTTCTTC. The whole variable domain, remainder taken from reference TRBV5-1 and TRBJ2-1, is KAGVTQTPRYLIKTRGQQVTLSCSPISGHRSVSWYQQTPGQGLQFLFEYFSETQRNKGNFPGRFSGRQFSNSRSEMNVSTLELGDSALYLCASSGSSGSSYNEQFFGPGTRLTVL.

This clone was detected once. V usage is TRBV7-9 and J usage is TRBJ1-4; D ambiguous. The CDR3 length is 12 residues. V lost 1 base, J lost 7 bases, and 4 bases lay in between. The germline gives CDR1 SEHNR, CDR2 FQNEAQ (reference sequence). The CDR3 reads CASSLGAEKLFF. CDR3 in DNA: TGTGCCAGCAGCTTAGGAGCTGAAAAACTGTTTTTT.

In its sample, this clone was seen a few times. The chain carries TRBV25-1 and TRBJ1-1; D not resolved. Germline V lookup: CDR1 MGHDK, CDR2 SYGVNS. The CDR3 loop spans 15 amino acids. V lost 3 bases, J lost 1 base, and 12 bases lay in between. The CDR3 nucleotides read TGTGCCAGCAGTGATAAGTCGGCAGGGAACACTGAAGCTTTCTTT. Residues: CASSDKSAGNTEAFF. Together with reference TRBV25-1 and TRBJ1-1, the CDR3 gives the full variable domain: EADIYQTPRYLVIGTGKKITLECSQTMGHDKMYWYQQDPGMELHLIHYSYGVNSTEKGDLSSESTVSRIRTEHFPLTLESARPSHTSQYLCASSDKSAGNTEAFFGQGTRLTVV.

The genes are TRBV19 and TRBJ1-2, with D perhaps TRBD1 (6 bases). Per the germline V gene, CDR1 is LNHDA and CDR2 is SQIVND (reference sequence). The CDR3 spans 14 residues. Trimming cost V 5 bases and J 3 bases, with 13 bases left between them. The CDR3 bases are TGTGCCAGTAGTGCAACAGGGATTGACTATGGCTACACCTTC. Residues: CASSATGIDYGYTF.

The chain employs TRBV28 and TRBJ2-7; D perhaps matches TRBD2 (6 bases). Germline-derived CDR1 and CDR2 are MDHEN and SYDVKM. V gave up 6 bases and J gave up 2 bases, with 17 bases separating them. The CDR3 is 15 residues long. CDR3 DNA: TGTGCCAGCAGGAAGACGGCGGGGCCCCCCTACGAGCAGTACTTC. Translating it yields CASRKTAGPPYEQYF.

In nucleotides, the CDR3 is TGTGCCAGCAGCTCCCAGCGGGAGTCAAGCGAGCAGTACTTC. Translation gives CASSSQRESSEQYF. The V call is TRBV7-2, the J call TRBJ2-7; 8 bases map to TRBD2. The CDR3 runs 14 residues. CDR1 and CDR2 from the germline V gene are SGHTA and FQGNSA. The J segment lost 6 bases and the V segment lost 4 bases, leaving 8 bases of the junction unmatched.

This clone was observed a few times. The V call is TRBV30, the J call TRBJ2-3, with D possibly matching TRBD2 (5 bases). Germline CDR1 GTSNPN, CDR2 SVGIG (reference sequence). CDR3 length: 13 amino acids. Deletions cut 0 bases from V and 11 bases from J, with 15 bases between. This CDR3 is CAWSVQEGLRQYF. The DNA of the CDR3 is TGTGCCTGGAGTGTACAAGAGGGCCTGAGGCAGTATTTT.

This rearrangement joins TRBV7-3 to TRBJ2-1; 10 bases match TRBD2. The germline gives CDR1 SGHTA, CDR2 FQGTGA. This CDR3 is built from 15 residues. V lost 5 bases, J lost 6 bases, and 7 bases stayed unmatched. CDR3 residues: CASSPLAGVPNEQFF. The CDR3 region has the DNA TGTGCCAGCAGCCCCCTAGCGGGAGTCCCCAATGAGCAGTTCTTC.

J is TRBJ2-3 and V is TRBV9, with D possibly being TRBD1 (7 bases). This CDR3 is built from 15 residues. The germline V and J ends were trimmed by 3 bases and 6 bases, with 17 bases remaining between them. Germline V gene lookup returns CDR1 SGDLS and CDR2 YYNGEE. The CDR3 nucleotides are TGTGCCAGCAGCGGTCAGGGGGGCGCGGCCGATACGCAGTATTTT. It translates to CASSGQGGAADTQYF.

The chain links TRBV28 to TRBJ1-4, with 7 bases aligning to TRBD1. With V trimmed by 2 bases and J by 2 bases, 8 bases remained unmatched. Per the germline V gene, CDR1 is MDHEN and CDR2 is SYDVKM. The CDR3 contains 17 residues. The CDR3 bases are TGTGCCAGCAGTTTAGGGGGGATAGGGGGCACTAATGAAAAACTGTTTTTT. This codes for CASSLGGIGGTNEKLFF.